This T cell receptor beta chain was recorded in a study of cytomegalovirus exposure and HLA in healthy donors. Each donor's status was that of a healthy bone marrow donor. In the case of this clone: The antigen remains undetermined.

Trimming pared 3 bases from V and 6 bases from J, leaving 18 bases between. Germline V CDR1 and CDR2: SGHAT, FQNNGV. This CDR3 region has 15 residues. 13 Jbeta primers and 60 Vbeta primers were used for the PCR. Some clones are missing from TCRdb's copy, which holds only in-frame ones; the method was immunoSEQ multiplex PCR. The table records around 150,000 clones, around 65% of them present only once. Study results and caveats: When analyzed later, a missense DCLRE1C variant was found to be linked to TCR beta V- and J-gene trimming. Earlier analysis found most TCR beta V segments productive about 87% or about 30% of the time. For most TCR sequences rarity was the rule, although some public TCRs occurred in many donors.

The clonotype was recovered from a male donor in good health and CMV-seronegative. The rearrangement uses TRBV11-2 and TRBJ2-7; D is perhaps TRBD1 (6 bases). Sequencing input: PBMCs. The CDR3 sequence: CASSFGPARGSEQYF. The CDR3 region has the DNA TGTGCCAGCAGCTTCGGTCCTGCGAGGGGGTCCGAGCAGTACTTC.